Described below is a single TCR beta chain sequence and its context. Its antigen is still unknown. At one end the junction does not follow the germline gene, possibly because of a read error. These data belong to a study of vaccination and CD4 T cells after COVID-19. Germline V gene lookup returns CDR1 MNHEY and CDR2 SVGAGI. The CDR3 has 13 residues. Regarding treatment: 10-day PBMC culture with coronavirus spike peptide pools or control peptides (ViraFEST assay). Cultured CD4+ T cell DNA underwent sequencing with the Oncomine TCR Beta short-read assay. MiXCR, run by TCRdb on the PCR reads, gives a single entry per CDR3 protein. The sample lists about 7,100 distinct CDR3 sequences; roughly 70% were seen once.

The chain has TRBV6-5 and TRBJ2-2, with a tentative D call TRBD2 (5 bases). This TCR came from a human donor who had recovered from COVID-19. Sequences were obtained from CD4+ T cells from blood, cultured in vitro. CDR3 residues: CTSSYSHAGELFF. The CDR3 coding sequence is TGTACCAGCAGTTACTCCCACGCCGGGGAACTGTTTTTT.